This T cell receptor beta chain was captured in a study of T cells in localized non-small cell lung cancer. The study's findings and limits: Longer overall survival was linked to higher blood T cell density.

The CDR3 has 16 residues. CDR1 and CDR2 from the germline V gene are MNHGY and SAAAGT. Trimming stripped 8 bases from V and 0 bases from J, with 16 bases between. On this clone itself: The antigen is undetermined.

Libraries were prepared by immunoSEQ multiplex PCR; TCRdb keeps only in-frame clonotypes and omits some of them. The sample includes about 3,400 clones, around 28% of them seen just once. The genes are TRBV6-8 and TRBJ2-2; either TRBD1 or TRBD2 may fit D (6 bases each). The sequenced sample was lung tumor tissue, obtained before any cancer treatment. The receptor comes from a female donor of 60 years or more with stage I lung adenocarcinoma. In DNA, the CDR3 is TGTGCCAGCCAAATCTGGGGGGCGTCGAACACCGGGGAGCTGTTTTTT. It encodes CASQIWGASNTGELFF.